This T cell receptor (beta chain) was sequenced in a study of blood T cell repertoires in COVID-19. Across the whole study: In each case, the material was cDNA or gDNA derived from T cells, B-cell-depleted T cells, or PBMCs.

Per the original data handling: Cell counts per sample came from amplifying reference gene primers. Method: immunoSEQ multiplex PCR; TCRdb's copy keeps in-frame clones and lacks some. The V and J calls and clone size were taken over from that table, and D and trimming were inferred from the DNA. In the table there are under 100,000 clones, 87% of which are singletons. Germline V CDR1 and CDR2: SGHDT, YYEEEE. The germline V and J ends were trimmed by 2 bases and 5 bases, with 7 bases remaining between them. This CDR3 comprises 12 residues. The sample holds a few counts of this clone. This specimen includes other DNA sequences encoding the same CDR3.

The rearrangement uses TRBV5-6 and TRBJ1-1; the D is unclear. The receptor's source is a man aged 25 to 45 with acute or convalescent COVID-19. Material for sequencing was peripheral blood. The CDR3 bases are TGTGCCAGCAGCTTACGGGGAACTGAAGCTTTCTTT. Translated, it gives CASSLRGTEAFF.